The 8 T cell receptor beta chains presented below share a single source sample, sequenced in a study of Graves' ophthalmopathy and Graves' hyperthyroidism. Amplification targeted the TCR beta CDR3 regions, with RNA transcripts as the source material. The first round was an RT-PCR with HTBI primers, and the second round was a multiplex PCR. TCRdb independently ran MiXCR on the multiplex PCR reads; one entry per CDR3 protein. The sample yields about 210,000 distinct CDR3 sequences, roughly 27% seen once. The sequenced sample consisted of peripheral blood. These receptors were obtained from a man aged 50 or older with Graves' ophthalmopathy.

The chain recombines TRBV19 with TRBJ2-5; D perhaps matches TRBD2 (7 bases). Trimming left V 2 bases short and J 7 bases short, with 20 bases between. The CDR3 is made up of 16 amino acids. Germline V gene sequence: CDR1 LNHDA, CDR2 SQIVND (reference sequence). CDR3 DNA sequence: TGTGCCAGTAGTATAATTTTCGGGGGGCTGGGGACGACCCAGTACTTC. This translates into CASSIIFGGLGTTQYF.

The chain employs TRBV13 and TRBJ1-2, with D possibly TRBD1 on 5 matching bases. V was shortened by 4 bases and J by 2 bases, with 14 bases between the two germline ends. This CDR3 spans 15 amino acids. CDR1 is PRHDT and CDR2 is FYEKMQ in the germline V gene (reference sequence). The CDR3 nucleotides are TGTGCCAGCAGCTCCGAAGGGACGGCGAACTATGGCTACACCTTC. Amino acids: CASSSEGTANYGYTF.

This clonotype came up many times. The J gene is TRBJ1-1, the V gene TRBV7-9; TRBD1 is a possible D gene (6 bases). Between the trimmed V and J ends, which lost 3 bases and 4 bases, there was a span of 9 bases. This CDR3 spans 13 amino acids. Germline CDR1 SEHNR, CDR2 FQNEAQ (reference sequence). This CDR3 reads CASSLPGATEAFF. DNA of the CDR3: TGTGCCAGCAGCTTGCCAGGGGCCACTGAAGCTTTCTTT.

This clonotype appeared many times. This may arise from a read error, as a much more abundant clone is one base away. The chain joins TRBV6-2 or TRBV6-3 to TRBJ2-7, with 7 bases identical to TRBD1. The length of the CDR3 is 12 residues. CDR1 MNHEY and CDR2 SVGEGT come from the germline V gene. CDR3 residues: CASGDSSYEQCF. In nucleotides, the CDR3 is TGTGCCAGCGGGGACAGCTCCTACGAGCAGTGCTTC.

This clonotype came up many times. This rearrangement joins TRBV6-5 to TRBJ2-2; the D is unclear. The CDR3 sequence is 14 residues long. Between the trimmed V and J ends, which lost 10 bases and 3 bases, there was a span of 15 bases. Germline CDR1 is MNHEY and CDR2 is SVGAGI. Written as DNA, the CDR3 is TGTGCCATGCTGAACACCAACGACACCGGGGAGCTGTTTTTT. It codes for CAMLNTNDTGELFF.

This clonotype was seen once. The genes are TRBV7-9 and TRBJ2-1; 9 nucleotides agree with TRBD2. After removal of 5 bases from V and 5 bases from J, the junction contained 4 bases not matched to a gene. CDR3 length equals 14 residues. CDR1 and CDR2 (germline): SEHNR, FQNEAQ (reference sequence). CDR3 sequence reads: CASSALAGHNEQFF. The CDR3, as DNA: TGTGCCAGCAGCGCACTAGCGGGCCACAATGAGCAGTTCTTC.

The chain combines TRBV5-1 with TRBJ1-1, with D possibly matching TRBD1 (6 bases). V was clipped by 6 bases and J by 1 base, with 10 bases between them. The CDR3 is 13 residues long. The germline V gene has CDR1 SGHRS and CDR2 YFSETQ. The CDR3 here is CASTVTGNTEAFF. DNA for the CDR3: TGCGCCAGCACCGTGACAGGGAACACTGAAGCTTTCTTT.

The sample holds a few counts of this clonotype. The CDR3: CASRLRGYGYTF. DNA for the CDR3: TGTGCCAGCAGGCTTAGGGGCTATGGCTACACCTTC. This rearrangement joins TRBV12-3 or TRBV12-4 to TRBJ1-2; tentatively, D is TRBD1 (5 bases). CDR3 length: 12 amino acids. V was pared by 6 bases and J by 4 bases, with 9 bases between.